These 13 T cell receptor beta chains were sequenced from one sample in a study of blood T cell repertoires in COVID-19. Sequenced by immunoSEQ multiplex PCR; TCRdb stores in-frame clones only, minus some. The sample carries fewer than 200,000 clones, around 76% recorded once. The specimen sequenced was peripheral blood. These receptors all come from a woman aged 55-70 years with COVID-19, enrolled during active disease.

This clone was seen only a few times. The chain couples TRBV5-1 to TRBJ2-1; 11 bases agree with TRBD2. CDR3 length: 16 residues. Per germline, CDR1 SGHRS and CDR2 YFSETQ. With V trimmed by 3 bases and J by 5 bases, 7 bases remained unmatched. CDR3 bases: TGCGCCAGCAGCTGGGGGACTAGCGGCATAAACAATGAGCAGTTCTTC. Its protein product is CASSWGTSGINNEQFF. The whole variable domain, remainder taken from reference TRBV5-1 and TRBJ2-1, is KAGVTQTPRYLIKTRGQQVTLSCSPISGHRSVSWYQQTPGQGLQFLFEYFSETQRNKGNFPGRFSGRQFSNSRSEMNVSTLELGDSALYLCASSWGTSGINNEQFFGPGTRLTVL.

This clone was seen just once. The chain recombines TRBV5-1 with TRBJ2-1, with D maybe TRBD2 (6 bases). V dropped 0 bases and J dropped 4 bases, with 11 bases sitting between them. Germline V gene lookup returns CDR1 SGHRS and CDR2 YFSETQ. This CDR3 region has 15 residues. The CDR3 nucleotides are TGCGCCAGCAGCTTGGTGCGGGATCGGTACAATGAGCAGTTCTTC. Protein: CASSLVRDRYNEQFF.

V usage is TRBV7-8 and J usage is TRBJ2-2, with D possibly being TRBD1 (5 bases). CDR1 and CDR2 from the germline V gene are SGHVS and FQNEAQ. V was trimmed by 3 bases and J by 3 bases, leaving 8 bases between them. The CDR3 is 14 residues long. The CDR3 region is CASSFDSYTGELFF. The CDR3 DNA follows: TGTGCCAGCAGCTTCGACAGCTACACCGGGGAGCTGTTTTTT.

The J gene is TRBJ1-5, the V gene TRBV6-5, with 7 bases matching TRBD1. The trim removed 10 bases at V and 3 bases at J, leaving 9 bases unmatched. Germline loops: CDR1 MNHEY, CDR2 SVGAGI. The CDR3 runs 14 residues. In DNA, the CDR3 is TGTGCCACAAGACCGGGACAGATCAATCAGCCCCAGCATTTT. It encodes CATRPGQINQPQHF.

V is TRBV29-1 and J is TRBJ1-3, with TRBD1 as a possible D gene (5 bases). The germline gives CDR1 SQVTM, CDR2 ANQGSEA. The V end lost 7 bases, the J end lost 3 bases, and 25 bases lay between the germline ends. The CDR3 has 17 amino acids. CDR3 bases: TGCAGCGCCAGGACTGGGACTCCCATCGGGGGTGGAAACACCATATATTTT. Translated: CSARTGTPIGGGNTIYF.

The chain joins TRBV29-1 to TRBJ1-2; perhaps TRBD1 as D (6 bases). The CDR3 sequence is 10 residues long. CDR1 and CDR2 (germline): SQVTM, ANQGSEA. The CDR3 coding sequence is TGCACGACAGGAGACTATGGCTACACCTTC. Its protein product is CTTGDYGYTF.

The chain couples TRBV7-2 to TRBJ1-6, with 10 bases lining up with TRBD1. Germline V CDR1 and CDR2: SGHTA, FQGNSA. There are 15 residues in the CDR3. V lost 4 bases and J lost 10; bases outside the gene matches: 7. The DNA for the CDR3 is TGTGCCAGCAGCTCCGGGACAGGGGATGAATCACCCCTCCACTTT. Translating gives CASSSGTGDESPLHF.

The chain couples TRBV10-1 to TRBJ2-6, with TRBD1 matching 7 bases. The V and J ends lost 0 bases and 2 bases, in that order; junction bases with no gene match: 1. Germline values: CDR1 WNHNN, CDR2 SYGVQD (reference sequence). The CDR3 runs to 16 residues. CDR3 in DNA: TGCGCCAGCAGTGAGTCGACAGGGACTGGGGCCAACGTCCTGACTTTC. Amino acids: CASSESTGTGANVLTF.

V is TRBV7-2 and J is TRBJ1-4, with D unclear. Trimming pared 2 bases from V and 8 bases from J, leaving 9 bases between. CDR1 is SGHTA, CDR2 FQGNSA, per germline. This CDR3 is built from 13 residues. The CDR3 here is CASSLLSGEKLFF. The CDR3 nucleotides read TGTGCCAGCAGCTTATTGTCCGGGGAAAAACTGTTTTTT.

This CDR3 reads CASSQDEIRDRDGYTF. CDR3 nucleotides: TGCGCCAGCAGCCAAGACGAGATCCGGGACAGGGACGGCTACACCTTC. This chain joins TRBV4-3 and TRBJ1-2, with 9 bases lining up with TRBD1. This CDR3 region has 16 residues. With 0 bases clipped from V and 8 bases from J, the junction kept 10 bases outside the gene matches. In germline, CDR1 is LGHNA, CDR2 YSLEER.

This sequence joins TRBV10-3 and TRBJ2-1; unclear D gene. V shed 0 bases and J shed 6 bases, with 9 bases lying between them. CDR1 is ENHRY and CDR2 is SYGVKD in the germline V gene. This CDR3 contains 14 residues. The CDR3 region is CAISESRSVNEQFF. CDR3 DNA sequence: TGTGCCATCAGTGAGTCGAGATCGGTCAATGAGCAGTTCTTC.

The rearrangement uses TRBV9 and TRBJ1-1; D is uncertain. CDR1 and CDR2 from the germline V gene are SGDLS and YYNGEE. The CDR3 has 14 residues. Trimming took off 0 bases at V and 6 bases at J, with 12 bases between the two ends. Here the CDR3 DNA reads TGTGCCAGCAGCGTAGGTTCCGCGGCCGCTGAAGCTTTCTTT. It yields the protein CASSVGSAAAEAFF.

This chain connects TRBV9 to TRBJ2-5; 10 positions agree with TRBD1. This CDR3 is 16 amino acids long. The trim removed 0 bases at V and 2 bases at J, leaving 4 bases unmatched. Germline lookup yields CDR1 SGDLS and CDR2 YYNGEE. The CDR3 sequence is CASSVGDRGGQETQYF. The CDR3 DNA is TGTGCCAGCAGCGTAGGGGACAGGGGAGGGCAAGAGACCCAGTACTTC.